This TCR beta chain emerged from a study of early T cells in non-severe SARS-CoV-2 infection. Findings of the study overall: Matching against VDJdb likely underestimated virus-specific expansions, favoring anti-spike CD8.

For this clonotype: The antigen remains unidentified.

There are 12 residues in the CDR3. In germline, CDR1 is DFQATT, CDR2 SNEGSKA (reference sequence). V was trimmed by 0 bases and J by 3 bases, leaving 3 bases between them. Each cDNA molecule carried a unique molecular identifier. TCRdb processed the 5' RACE reads anew with MiXCR; each CDR3 protein has one entry. The table includes 20,000 to 25,000 distinct CDR3 sequences, 4.7% detected once. The sample was whole blood. This TCR was sampled from an adult who was a healthcare worker with PCR-confirmed SARS-CoV-2 infection or an uninfected control (not recorded which). The J gene is TRBJ1-5, the V gene TRBV20-1; D remains ambiguous. CDR3 nucleotide sequence: TGCAGTGCTAGAGAGAACAATCAGCCCCAGCATTTT. It specifies CSARENNQPQHF.